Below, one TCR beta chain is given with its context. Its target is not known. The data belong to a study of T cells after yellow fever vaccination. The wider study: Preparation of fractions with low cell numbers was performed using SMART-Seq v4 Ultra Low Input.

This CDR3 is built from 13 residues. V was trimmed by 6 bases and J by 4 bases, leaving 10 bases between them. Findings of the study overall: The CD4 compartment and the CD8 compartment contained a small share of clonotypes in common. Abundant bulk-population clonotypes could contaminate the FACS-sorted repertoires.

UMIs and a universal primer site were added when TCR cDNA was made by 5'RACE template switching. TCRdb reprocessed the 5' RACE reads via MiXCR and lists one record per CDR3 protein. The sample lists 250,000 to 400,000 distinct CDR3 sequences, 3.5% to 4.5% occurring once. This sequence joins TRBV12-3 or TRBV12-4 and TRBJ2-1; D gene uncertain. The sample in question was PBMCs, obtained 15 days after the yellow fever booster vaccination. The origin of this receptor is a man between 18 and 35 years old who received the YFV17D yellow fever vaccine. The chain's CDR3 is CASSPDLYNEQFF. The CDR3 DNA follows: TGTGCCAGCAGCCCAGACTTATACAATGAGCAGTTCTTC.